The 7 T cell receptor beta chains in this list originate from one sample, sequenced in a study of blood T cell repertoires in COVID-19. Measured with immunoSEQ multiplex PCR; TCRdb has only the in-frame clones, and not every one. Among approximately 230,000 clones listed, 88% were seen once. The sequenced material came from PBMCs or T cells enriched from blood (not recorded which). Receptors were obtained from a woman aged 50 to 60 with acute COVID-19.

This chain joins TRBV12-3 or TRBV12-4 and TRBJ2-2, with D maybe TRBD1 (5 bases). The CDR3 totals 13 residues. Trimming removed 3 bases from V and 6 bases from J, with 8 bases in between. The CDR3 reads CASSFPGSGELFF. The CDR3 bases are TGTGCCAGCAGTTTCCCAGGGTCCGGGGAGCTGTTTTTT.

DNA for the CDR3: TGTGCCACCAGTGATTTTGGCCAGGGGAATGACTATGGCTACACCTTC. It yields the protein CATSDFGQGNDYGYTF. V is TRBV24-1 and J is TRBJ1-2; D possibly corresponds to TRBD1 (6 bases). Per the germline V gene, CDR1 is KGHDR and CDR2 is SFDVKD. The CDR3 totals 16 residues. V dropped 1 base and J dropped 3 bases, with 14 bases sitting between them.

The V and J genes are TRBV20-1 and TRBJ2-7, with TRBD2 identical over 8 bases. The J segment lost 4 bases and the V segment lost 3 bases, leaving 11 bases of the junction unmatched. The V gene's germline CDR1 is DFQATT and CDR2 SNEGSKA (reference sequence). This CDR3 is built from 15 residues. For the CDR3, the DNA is TGCAGTGCTAGTTACAGGGCGCGGGGGGTATACGAGCAGTACTTC. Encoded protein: CSASYRARGVYEQYF.

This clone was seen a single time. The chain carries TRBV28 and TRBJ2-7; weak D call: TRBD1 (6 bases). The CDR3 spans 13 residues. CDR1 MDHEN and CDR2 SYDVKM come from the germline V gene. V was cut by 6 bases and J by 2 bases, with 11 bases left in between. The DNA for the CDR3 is TGTGCCAGCAGGGACAGCCCGACCTACGAGCAGTACTTC. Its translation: CASRDSPTYEQYF.

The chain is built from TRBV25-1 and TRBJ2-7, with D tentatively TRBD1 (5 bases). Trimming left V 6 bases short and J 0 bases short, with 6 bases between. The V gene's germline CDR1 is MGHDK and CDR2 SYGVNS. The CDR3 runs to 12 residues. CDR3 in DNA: TGTGCCAGCAGCCAGGGCTCCTACGAGCAGTACTTC. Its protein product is CASSQGSYEQYF.

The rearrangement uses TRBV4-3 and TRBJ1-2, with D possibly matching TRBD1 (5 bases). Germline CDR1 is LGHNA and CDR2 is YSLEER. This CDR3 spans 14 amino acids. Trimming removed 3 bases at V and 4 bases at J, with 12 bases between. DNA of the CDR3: TGCGCCAGCAGCCAGGTGGGGGGGACCTATGGCTACACCTTC. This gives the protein CASSQVGGTYGYTF.

DNA of the CDR3: TGCGCCAACAATCAGGGGGGATGCTCCTACAATGAGCAGTTCTTC. It codes for CANNQGGCSYNEQFF. This chain links TRBV5-1 with TRBJ2-1; possible D gene TRBD1, 7 bases. This CDR3 has 15 residues. Deletions cut 9 bases from V and 0 bases from J, with 16 bases between. CDR1 is SGHRS and CDR2 is YFSETQ in the germline V gene.